The source of this TCR beta chain is a study of cytomegalovirus exposure and HLA in healthy donors. Study context: Among the 398 genotyped donors, about 81% were placed in the Caucasian-associated ancestry cluster. General study results and limits: The study reported that TCR beta sequences accurately predicted HLA-A and HLA-B alleles in most subjects.

The PCR had 60 Vbeta and 13 Jbeta primers. Sequencing was performed with immunoSEQ multiplex PCR; in TCRdb, only in-frame clones are kept and a portion is missing. The sample has over 120,000 clones, 80% seen once; the top ten hold 4.5%. CDR3 length: 14 amino acids. Germline lookup yields CDR1 SQVTM and CDR2 ANQGSEA. Deletions cut 7 bases from V and 0 bases from J, with 15 bases between. This clone turned up a few times. Its antigen is unidentified. Material: PBMCs. This TCR was recovered from a middle-aged man in good health and CMV-seronegative. The chain has TRBV29-1 and TRBJ1-2; D is possibly TRBD1 (5 bases). The CDR3 reads CSARTDSANYGYTF. DNA for the CDR3: TGCAGCGCACGAACCGACAGCGCTAACTATGGCTACACCTTC. Filled out from reference TRBV29-1 and TRBJ1-2, the complete variable domain reads SAVISQKPSRDICQRGTSLTIQCQVDSQVTMMFWYRQQPGQSLTLIATANQGSEATYESGFVIDKFPISRPNLTFSTLTVSNMSPEDSSIYLCSARTDSANYGYTFGSGTRLTVV.